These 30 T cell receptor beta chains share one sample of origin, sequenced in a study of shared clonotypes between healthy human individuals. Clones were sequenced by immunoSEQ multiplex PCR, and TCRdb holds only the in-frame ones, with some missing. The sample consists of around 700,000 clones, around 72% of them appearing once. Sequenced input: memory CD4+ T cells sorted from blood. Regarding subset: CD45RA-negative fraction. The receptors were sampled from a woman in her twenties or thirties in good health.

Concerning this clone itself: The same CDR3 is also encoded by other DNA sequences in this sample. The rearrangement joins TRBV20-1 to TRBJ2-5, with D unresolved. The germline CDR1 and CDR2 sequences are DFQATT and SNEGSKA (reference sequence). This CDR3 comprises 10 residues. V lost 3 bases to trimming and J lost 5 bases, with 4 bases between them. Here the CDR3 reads CSASYETQYF. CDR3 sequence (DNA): TGCAGTGCTAGCTACGAGACCCAGTACTTC.

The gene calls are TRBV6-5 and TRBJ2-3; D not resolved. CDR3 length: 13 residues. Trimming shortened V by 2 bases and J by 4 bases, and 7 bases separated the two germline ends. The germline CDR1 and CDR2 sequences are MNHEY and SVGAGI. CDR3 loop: CASSYRPADTQYF. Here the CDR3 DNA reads TGTGCCAGCAGTTACCGCCCCGCAGATACGCAGTATTTT.

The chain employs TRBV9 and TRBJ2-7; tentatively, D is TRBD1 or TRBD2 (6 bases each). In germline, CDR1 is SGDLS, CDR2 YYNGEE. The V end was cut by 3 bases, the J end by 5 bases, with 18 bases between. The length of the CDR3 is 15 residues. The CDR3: CASSGRPSGAHEQYF. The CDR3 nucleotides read TGTGCCAGCAGCGGACGGCCCTCGGGGGCCCACGAGCAGTACTTC.

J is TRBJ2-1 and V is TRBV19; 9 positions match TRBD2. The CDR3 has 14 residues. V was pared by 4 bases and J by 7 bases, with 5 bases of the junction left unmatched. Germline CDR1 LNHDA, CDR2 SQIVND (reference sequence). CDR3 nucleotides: TGTGCCAGTAGTACTAAGCGGGGGGAGAATGAGCAGTTCTTC. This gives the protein CASSTKRGENEQFF.

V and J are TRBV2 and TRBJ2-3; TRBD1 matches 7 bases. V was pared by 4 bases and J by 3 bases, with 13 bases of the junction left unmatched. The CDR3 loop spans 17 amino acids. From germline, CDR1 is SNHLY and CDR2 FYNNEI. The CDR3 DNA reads TGTGCCAGCAGTGCCCGCCCGACAGGGAGTGGTACAGATACGCAGTATTTT. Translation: CASSARPTGSGTDTQYF.

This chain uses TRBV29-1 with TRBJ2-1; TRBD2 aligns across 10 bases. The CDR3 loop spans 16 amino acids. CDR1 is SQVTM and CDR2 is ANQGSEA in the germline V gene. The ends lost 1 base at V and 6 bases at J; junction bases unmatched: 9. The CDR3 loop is CSVEAIAGGGGNEQFF. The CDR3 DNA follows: TGCAGCGTTGAAGCCATAGCGGGAGGTGGGGGCAATGAGCAGTTCTTC.

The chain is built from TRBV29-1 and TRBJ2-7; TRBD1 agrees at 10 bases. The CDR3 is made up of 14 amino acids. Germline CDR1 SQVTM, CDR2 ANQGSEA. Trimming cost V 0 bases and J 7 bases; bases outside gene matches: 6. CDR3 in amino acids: CSVEDPDRGREQYF. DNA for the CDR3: TGCAGCGTTGAAGATCCGGACAGGGGGAGGGAGCAGTACTTC.

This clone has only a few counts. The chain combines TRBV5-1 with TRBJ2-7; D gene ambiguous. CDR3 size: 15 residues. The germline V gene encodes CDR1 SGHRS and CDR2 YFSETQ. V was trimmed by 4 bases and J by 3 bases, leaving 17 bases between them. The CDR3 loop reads CASSARSRMGYEQYF. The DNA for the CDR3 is TGCGCCAGCAGCGCCCGGAGTAGGATGGGCTACGAGCAGTACTTC. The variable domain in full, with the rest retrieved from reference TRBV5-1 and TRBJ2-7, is KAGVTQTPRYLIKTRGQQVTLSCSPISGHRSVSWYQQTPGQGLQFLFEYFSETQRNKGNFPGRFSGRQFSNSRSEMNVSTLELGDSALYLCASSARSRMGYEQYFGPGTRLTVT.

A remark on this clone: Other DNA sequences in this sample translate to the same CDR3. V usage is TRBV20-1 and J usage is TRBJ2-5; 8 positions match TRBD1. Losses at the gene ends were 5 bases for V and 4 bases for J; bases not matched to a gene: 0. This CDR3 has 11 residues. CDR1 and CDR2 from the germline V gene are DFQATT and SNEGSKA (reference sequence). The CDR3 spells CSAGQGETQYF. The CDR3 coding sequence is TGCAGTGCTGGACAGGGAGAGACCCAGTACTTC.

CDR3 loop: CASSQDRAGGNYGYTF. DNA of the CDR3: TGTGCCAGCAGCCAAGATCGGGCAGGCGGAAATTATGGCTACACCTTC. The gene calls are TRBV4-2 and TRBJ1-2; D gene ambiguous. Germline CDR1 reads LGHNA; CDR2 reads YNFKEQ. The CDR3 totals 16 residues. V was pared by 0 bases and J by 5 bases, with 16 bases between.

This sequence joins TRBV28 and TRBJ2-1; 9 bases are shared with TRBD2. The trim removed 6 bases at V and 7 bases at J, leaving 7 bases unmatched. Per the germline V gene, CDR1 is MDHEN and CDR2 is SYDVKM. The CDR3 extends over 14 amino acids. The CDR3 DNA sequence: TGTGCCAGCAGCTCCGGGACTAGCTTAAATGAGCAGTTCTTC. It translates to CASSSGTSLNEQFF.

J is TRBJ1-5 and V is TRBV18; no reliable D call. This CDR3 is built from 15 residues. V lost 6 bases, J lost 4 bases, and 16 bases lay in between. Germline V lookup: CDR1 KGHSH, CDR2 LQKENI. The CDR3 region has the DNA TGTGCCAGCTCCCTAACCTTGGCACAAAATCAGCCCCAGCATTTT. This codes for CASSLTLAQNQPQHF.

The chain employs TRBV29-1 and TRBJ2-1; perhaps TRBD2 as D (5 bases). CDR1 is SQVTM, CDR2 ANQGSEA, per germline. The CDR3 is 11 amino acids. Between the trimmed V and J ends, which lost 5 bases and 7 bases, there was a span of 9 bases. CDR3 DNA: TGCAGCGTTCCCAGCGGAAATGAGCAGTTCTTC. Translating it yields CSVPSGNEQFF.

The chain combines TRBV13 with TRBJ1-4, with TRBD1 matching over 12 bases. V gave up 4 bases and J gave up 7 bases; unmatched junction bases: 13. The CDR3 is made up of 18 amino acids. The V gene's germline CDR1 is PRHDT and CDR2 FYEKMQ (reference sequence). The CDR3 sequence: CASSSRGTGGDQGEKLFF. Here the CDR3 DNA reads TGTGCCAGCAGCTCCCGTGGGACAGGGGGCGATCAAGGTGAAAAACTGTTTTTT.

CDR3 residues: CASSLIQGPNTGELFF. CDR3 sequence (DNA): TGTGCCAGCAGCTTGATTCAGGGACCGAACACCGGGGAGCTGTTTTTT. The V gene is TRBV5-5, the J gene TRBJ2-2; D assignment may be TRBD1 or TRBD2 (5 bases each). CDR3 length: 16 amino acids. The germline V gene encodes CDR1 SGHKS and CDR2 YYEKEE (reference sequence). V was shortened by 1 base and J by 0 bases, with 10 bases between the two germline ends.

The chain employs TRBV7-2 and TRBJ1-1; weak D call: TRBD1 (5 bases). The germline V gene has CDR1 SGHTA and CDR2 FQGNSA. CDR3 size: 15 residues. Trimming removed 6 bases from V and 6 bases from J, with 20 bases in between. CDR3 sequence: CASRSGTALAAEAFF. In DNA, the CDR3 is TGTGCCAGCAGGAGCGGGACTGCATTAGCGGCTGAAGCTTTCTTT.

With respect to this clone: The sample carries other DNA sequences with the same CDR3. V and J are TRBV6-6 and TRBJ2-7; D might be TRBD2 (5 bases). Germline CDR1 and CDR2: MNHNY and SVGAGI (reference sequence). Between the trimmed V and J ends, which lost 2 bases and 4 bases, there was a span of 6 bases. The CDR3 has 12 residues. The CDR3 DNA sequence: TGTGCCAGCAGTTACACGGGGTACGAGCAGTACTTC. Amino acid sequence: CASSYTGYEQYF.

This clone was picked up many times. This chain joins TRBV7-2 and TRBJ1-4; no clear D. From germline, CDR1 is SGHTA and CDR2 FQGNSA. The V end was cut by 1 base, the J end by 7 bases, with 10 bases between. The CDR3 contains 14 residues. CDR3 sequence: CASSLDRAAEKLFF. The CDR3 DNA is TGTGCCAGCAGCTTAGATAGAGCGGCTGAAAAACTGTTTTTT.

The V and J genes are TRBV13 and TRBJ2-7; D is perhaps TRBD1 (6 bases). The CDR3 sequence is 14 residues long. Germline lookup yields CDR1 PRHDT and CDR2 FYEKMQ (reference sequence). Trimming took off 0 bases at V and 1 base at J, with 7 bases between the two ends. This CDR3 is CASSLGDSSYEQYF. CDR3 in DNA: TGTGCCAGCAGCTTAGGGGACAGTTCCTACGAGCAGTACTTC.

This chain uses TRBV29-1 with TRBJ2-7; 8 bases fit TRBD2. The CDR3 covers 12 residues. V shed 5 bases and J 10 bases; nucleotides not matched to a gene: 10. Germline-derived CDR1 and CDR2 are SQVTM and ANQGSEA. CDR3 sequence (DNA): TGCAGCGTTCAGACTAGCGAGTCGGATCAGTACTTC. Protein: CSVQTSESDQYF.

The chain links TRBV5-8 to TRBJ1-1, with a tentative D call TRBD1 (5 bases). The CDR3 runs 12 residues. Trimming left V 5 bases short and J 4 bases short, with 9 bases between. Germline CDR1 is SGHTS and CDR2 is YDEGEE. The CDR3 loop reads CASSRQFTEAFF. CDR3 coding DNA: TGTGCCAGCAGTAGACAGTTCACTGAAGCTTTCTTT.

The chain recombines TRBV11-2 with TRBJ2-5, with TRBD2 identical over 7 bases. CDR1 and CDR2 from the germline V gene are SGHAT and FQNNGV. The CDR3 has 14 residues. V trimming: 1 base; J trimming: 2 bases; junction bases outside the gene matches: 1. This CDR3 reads CASSLGGGQETQYF. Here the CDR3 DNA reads TGTGCCAGCAGCTTAGGGGGGGGACAAGAGACCCAGTACTTC.

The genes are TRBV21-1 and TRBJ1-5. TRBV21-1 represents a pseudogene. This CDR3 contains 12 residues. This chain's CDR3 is CASRRGDQPQHF. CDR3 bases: TGTGCCAGCAGACGGGGCGATCAGCCCCAGCATTTT.

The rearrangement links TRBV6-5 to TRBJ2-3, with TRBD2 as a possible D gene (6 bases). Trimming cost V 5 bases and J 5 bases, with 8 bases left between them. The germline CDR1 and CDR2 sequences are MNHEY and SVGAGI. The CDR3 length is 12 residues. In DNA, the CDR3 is TGTGCCAGCAGTCCTAGCGAAGATACGCAGTATTTT. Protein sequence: CASSPSEDTQYF.

CDR3 amino acids: CAISGFREYNEQFF. The DNA of the CDR3 is TGTGCCATCAGTGGGTTCCGGGAGTACAATGAGCAGTTCTTC. This rearrangement joins TRBV10-3 to TRBJ2-1, with D tentatively TRBD2 (6 bases). The CDR3 runs to 14 residues. Trimming took 4 bases from V and 4 from J, leaving 11 bases between them. Germline values: CDR1 ENHRY, CDR2 SYGVKD.

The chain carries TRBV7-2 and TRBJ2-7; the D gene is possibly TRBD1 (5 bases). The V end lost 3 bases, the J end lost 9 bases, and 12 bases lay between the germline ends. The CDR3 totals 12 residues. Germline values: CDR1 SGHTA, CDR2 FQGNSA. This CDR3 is CASSFDQGRQYF. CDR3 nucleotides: TGTGCCAGCAGCTTCGACCAGGGAAGGCAGTACTTC. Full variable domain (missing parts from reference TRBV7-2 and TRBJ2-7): GAGVSQSPSNKVTEKGKDVELRCDPISGHTALYWYRQSLGQGLEFLIYFQGNSAPDKSGLPSDRFSAERTGGSVSTLTIQRTQQEDSAVYLCASSFDQGRQYFGPGTRLTVT.

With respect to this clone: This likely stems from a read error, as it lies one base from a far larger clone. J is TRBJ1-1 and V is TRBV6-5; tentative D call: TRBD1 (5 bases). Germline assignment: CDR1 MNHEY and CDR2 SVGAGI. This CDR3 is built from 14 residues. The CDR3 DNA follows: TGTGCCAGCAGGGGAACGGGACTGTACACTAAAGCTTTCTTT. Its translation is CASRGTGLYTKAFF.

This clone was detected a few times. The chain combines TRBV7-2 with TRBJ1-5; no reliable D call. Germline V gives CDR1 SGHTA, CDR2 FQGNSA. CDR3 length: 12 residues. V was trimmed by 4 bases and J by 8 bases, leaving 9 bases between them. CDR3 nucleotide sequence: TGTGCCAGCAGCTACTATGGGGAGCCCCAGCATTTT. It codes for CASSYYGEPQHF.

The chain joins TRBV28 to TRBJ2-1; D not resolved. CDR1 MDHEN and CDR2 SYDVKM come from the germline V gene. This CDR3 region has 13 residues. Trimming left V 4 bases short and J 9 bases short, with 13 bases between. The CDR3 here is CASSSPQVFEQFF. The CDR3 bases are TGTGCCAGCAGTTCTCCCCAGGTATTTGAGCAGTTCTTC.

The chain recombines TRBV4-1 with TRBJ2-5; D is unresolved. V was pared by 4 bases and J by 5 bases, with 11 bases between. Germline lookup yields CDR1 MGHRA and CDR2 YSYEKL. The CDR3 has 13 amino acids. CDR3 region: CASSLVNGETQYF. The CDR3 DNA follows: TGCGCCAGCAGCCTAGTGAACGGGGAGACCCAGTACTTC.